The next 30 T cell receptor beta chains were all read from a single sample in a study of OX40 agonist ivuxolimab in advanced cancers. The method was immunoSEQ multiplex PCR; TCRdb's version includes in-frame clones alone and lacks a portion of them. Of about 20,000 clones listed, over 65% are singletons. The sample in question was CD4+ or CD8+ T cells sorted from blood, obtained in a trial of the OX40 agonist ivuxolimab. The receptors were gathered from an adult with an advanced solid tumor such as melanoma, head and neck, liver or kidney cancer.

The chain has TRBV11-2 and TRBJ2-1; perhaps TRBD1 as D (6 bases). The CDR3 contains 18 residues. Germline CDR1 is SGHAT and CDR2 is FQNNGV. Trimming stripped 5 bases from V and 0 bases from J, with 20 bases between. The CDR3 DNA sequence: TGTGCCAGCAGCCCCGACCGGCCGGGGACATACTCCTACAATGAGCAGTTCTTC. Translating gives CASSPDRPGTYSYNEQFF.

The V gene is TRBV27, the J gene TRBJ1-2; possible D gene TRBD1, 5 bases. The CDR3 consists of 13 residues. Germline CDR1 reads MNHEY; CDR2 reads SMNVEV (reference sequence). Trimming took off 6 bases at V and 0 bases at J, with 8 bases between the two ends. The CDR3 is CASSPGPNYGYTF. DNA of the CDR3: TGTGCCAGCAGCCCGGGACCTAACTATGGCTACACCTTC.

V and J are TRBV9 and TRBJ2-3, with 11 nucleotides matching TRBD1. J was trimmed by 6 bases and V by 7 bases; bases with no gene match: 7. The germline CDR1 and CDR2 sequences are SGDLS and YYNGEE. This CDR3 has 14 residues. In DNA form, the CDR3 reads TGTGCCAGCCGGACCGGACAGGGGGCGGATACGCAGTATTTT. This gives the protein CASRTGQGADTQYF.

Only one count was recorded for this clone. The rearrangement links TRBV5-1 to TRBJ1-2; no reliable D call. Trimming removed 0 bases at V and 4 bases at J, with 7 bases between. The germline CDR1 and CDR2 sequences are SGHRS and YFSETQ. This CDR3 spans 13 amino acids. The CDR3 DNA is TGCGCCAGCAGCTTGGGCAGAATCTATGGCTACACCTTC. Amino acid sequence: CASSLGRIYGYTF.

The DNA for the CDR3 is TGTGCCAGCAGCGTCTCGGGGATGGGGTGGGACTATGGCTACACCTTC. Amino acids: CASSVSGMGWDYGYTF. The chain recombines TRBV9 with TRBJ1-2; D not certain. In germline, CDR1 is SGDLS, CDR2 YYNGEE. Deletions cut 2 bases from V and 3 bases from J, with 17 bases between. This CDR3 has 16 amino acids.

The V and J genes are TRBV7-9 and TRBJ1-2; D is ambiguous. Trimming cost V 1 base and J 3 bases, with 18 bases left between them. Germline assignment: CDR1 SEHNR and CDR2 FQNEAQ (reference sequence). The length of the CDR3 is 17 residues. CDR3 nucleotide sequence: TGTGCCAGCAGCTTAGGGCTGGCCTACCTTCCTTACTATGGCTACACCTTC. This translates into CASSLGLAYLPYYGYTF.

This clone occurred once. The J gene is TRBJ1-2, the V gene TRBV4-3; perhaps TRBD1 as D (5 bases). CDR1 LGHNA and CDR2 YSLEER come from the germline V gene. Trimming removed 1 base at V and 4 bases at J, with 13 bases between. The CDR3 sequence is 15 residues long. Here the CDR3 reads CASSQGRGGGYGYTF. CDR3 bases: TGCGCCAGCAGCCAAGGTAGGGGCGGCGGCTATGGCTACACCTTC.

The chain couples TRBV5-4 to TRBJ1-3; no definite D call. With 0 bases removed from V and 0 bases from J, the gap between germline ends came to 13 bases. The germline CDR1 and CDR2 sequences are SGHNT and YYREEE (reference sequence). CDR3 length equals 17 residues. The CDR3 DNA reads TGTGCCAGCAGCTTGGTGCCCGCCACAGTCTCTGGAAACACCATATATTTT. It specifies CASSLVPATVSGNTIYF. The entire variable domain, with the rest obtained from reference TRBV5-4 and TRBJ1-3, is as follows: ETGVTQSPTHLIKTRGQQVTLRCSSQSGHNTVSWYQQALGQGPQFIFQYYREEENGRGNFPPRFSGLQFPNYSSELNVNALELDDSALYLCASSLVPATVSGNTIYFGEGSWLTVV.

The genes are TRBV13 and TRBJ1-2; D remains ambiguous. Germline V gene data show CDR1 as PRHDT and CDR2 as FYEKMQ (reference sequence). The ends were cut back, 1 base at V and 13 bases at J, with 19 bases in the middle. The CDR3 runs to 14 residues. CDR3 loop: CASSLEMSSHVCTF. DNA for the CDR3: TGTGCCAGCAGCTTAGAAATGTCCAGCCACGTTTGCACCTTC.

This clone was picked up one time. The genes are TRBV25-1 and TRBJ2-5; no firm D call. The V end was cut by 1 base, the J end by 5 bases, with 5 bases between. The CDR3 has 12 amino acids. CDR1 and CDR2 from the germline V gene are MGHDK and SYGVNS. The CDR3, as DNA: TGTGCCAGCAGTGAATTCAGGGAGACCCAGTACTTC. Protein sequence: CASSEFRETQYF.

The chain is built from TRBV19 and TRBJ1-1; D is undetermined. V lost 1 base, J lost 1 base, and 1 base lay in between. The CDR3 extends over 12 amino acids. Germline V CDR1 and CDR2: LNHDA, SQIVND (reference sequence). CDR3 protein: CASSIGNTEAFF. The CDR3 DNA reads TGTGCCAGTAGTATAGGGAACACTGAAGCTTTCTTT.

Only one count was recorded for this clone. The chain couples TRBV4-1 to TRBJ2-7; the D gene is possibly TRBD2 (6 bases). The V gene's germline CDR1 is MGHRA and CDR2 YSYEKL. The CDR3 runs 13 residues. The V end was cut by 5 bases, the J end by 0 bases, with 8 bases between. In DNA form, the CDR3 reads TGCGCCAGCAGCGTGACTAGCTCCTACGAGCAGTACTTC. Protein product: CASSVTSSYEQYF.

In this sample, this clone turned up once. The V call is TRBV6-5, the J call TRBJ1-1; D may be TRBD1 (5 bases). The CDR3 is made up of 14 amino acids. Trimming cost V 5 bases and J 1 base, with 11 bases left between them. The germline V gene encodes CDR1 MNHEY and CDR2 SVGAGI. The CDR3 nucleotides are TGTGCCAGCAGTACCGGGACCGCGAACACTGAAGCTTTCTTT. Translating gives CASSTGTANTEAFF.

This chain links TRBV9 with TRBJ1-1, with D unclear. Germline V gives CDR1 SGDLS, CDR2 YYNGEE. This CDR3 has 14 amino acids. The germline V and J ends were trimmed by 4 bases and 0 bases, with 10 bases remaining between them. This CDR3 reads CASSPTGVNTEAFF. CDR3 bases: TGTGCCAGCAGCCCTACGGGTGTGAACACTGAAGCTTTCTTT.

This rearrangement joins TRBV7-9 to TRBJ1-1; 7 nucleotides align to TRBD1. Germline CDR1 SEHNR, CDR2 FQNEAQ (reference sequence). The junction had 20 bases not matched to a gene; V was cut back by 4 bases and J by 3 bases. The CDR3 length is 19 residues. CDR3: CASSSDTGAVWFGDTEAFF. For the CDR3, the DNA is TGTGCCAGCAGCTCTGATACAGGGGCGGTTTGGTTTGGGGACACTGAAGCTTTCTTT.

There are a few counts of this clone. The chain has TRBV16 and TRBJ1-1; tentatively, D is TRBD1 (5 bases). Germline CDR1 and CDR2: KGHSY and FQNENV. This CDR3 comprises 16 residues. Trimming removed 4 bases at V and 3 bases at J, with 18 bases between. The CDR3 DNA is TGTGCCAGCAGCCCTTCGGGACTTCCGGCCGACACTGAAGCTTTCTTT. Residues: CASSPSGLPADTEAFF.

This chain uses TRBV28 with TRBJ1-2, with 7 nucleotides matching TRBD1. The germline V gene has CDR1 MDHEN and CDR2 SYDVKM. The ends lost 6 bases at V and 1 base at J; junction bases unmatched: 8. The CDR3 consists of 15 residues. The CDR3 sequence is CASRPPRGINYGYTF. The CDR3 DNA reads TGTGCCAGCAGGCCCCCCAGGGGGATTAACTATGGCTACACCTTC.

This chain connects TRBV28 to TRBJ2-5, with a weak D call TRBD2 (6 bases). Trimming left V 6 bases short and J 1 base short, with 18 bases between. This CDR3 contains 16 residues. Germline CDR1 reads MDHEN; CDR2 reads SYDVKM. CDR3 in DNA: TGTGCCAGCAGGGACACCGGGACTGTCCTCCAAGAGACCCAGTACTTC. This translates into CASRDTGTVLQETQYF.

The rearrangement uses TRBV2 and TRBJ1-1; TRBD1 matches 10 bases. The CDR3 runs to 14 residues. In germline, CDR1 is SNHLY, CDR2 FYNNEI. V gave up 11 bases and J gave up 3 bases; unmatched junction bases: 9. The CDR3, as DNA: TGTGCCTACCAAAAAGGGACAGGGGACACTGAAGCTTTCTTT. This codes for CAYQKGTGDTEAFF.

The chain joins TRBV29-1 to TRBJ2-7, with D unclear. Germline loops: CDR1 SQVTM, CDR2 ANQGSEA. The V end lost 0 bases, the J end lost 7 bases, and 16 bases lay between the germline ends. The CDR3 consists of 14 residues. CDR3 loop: CSVEDNSPAGEQYF. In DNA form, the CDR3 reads TGCAGCGTTGAAGATAACTCCCCTGCTGGGGAGCAGTACTTC.

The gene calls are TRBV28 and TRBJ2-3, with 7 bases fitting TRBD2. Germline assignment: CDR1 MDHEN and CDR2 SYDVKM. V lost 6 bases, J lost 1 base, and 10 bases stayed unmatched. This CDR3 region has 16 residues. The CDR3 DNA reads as TGTGCCAGCAGCCTACCCAGGGCGGGGGGCACAGATACGCAGTATTTT. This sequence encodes CASSLPRAGGTDTQYF. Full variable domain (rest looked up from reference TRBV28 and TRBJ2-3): DVKVTQSSRYLVKRTGEKVFLECVQDMDHENMFWYRQDPGLGLRLIYFSYDVKMKEKGDIPEGYSVSREKKERFSLILESASTNQTSMYLCASSLPRAGGTDTQYFGPGTRLTVL.

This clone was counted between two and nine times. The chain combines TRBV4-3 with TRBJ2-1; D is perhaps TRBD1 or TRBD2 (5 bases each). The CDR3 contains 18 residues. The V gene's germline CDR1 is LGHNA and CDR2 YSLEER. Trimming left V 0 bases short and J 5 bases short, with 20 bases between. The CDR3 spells CASSQDRGAALKNNEQFF. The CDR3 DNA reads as TGCGCCAGCAGCCAAGATCGAGGGGCCGCACTAAAAAACAATGAGCAGTTCTTC.

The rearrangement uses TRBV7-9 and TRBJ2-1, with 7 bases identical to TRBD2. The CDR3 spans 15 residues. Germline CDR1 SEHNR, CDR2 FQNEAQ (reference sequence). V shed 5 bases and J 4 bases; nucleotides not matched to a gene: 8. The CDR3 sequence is CASSPEAGVYNEQFF. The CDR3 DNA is TGTGCCAGCAGCCCCGAGGCGGGGGTTTACAATGAGCAGTTCTTC.

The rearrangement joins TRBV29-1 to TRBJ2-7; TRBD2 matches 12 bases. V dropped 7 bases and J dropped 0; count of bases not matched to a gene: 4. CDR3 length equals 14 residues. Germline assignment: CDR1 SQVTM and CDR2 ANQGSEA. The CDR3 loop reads CSALAGGTSYEQYF. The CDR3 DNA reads TGCAGCGCACTAGCGGGGGGAACCTCCTACGAGCAGTACTTC.

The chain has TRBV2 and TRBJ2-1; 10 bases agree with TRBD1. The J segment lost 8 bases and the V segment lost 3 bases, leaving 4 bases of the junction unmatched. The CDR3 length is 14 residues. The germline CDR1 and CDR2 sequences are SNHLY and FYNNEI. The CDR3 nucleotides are TGTGCCAGCAGTGAGGGACAGGGGAACGATGAGCAGTTCTTC. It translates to CASSEGQGNDEQFF.

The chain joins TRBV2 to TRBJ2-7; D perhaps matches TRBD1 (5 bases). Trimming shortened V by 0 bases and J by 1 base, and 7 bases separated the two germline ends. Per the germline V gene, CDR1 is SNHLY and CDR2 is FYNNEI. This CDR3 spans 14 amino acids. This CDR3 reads CASSEATGSYEQYF. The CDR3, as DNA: TGTGCCAGCAGTGAAGCCACAGGATCCTACGAGCAGTACTTC.

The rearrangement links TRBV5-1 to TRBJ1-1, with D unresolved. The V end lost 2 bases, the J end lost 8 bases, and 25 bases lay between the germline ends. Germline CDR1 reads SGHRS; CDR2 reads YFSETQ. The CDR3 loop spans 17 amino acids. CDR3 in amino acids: CASSFFSPREFRSEAFF. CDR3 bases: TGCGCCAGCAGCTTTTTCTCCCCAAGAGAGTTTAGGTCCGAAGCTTTCTTT.

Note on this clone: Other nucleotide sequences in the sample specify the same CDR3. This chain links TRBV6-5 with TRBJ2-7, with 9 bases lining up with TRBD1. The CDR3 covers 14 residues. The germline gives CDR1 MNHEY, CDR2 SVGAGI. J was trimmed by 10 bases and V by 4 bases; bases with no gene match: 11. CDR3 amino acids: CASSFDRGGWAQYF. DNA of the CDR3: TGTGCCAGCAGTTTTGACAGGGGGGGGTGGGCACAGTACTTC.

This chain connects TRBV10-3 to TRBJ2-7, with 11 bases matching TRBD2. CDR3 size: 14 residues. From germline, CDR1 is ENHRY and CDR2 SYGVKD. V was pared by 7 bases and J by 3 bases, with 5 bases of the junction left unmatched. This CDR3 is CAITPGLADYEQYF. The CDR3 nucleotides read TGTGCCATCACCCCGGGACTAGCGGACTACGAGCAGTACTTC.

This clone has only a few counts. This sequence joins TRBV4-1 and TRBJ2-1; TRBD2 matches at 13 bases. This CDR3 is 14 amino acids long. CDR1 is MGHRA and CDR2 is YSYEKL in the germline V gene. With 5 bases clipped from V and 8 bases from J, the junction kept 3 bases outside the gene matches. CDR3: CASSIGTSGDEQFF. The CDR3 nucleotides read TGCGCCAGCAGCATCGGGACTAGCGGGGATGAGCAGTTCTTC.